The clone carrying this T cell receptor beta chain was seen just once. What it binds is unknown. Profiling relied on immunoSEQ multiplex PCR, and the TCRdb table lists in-frame clones only, not all of them. This sample has 740,000 or so clones; approximately 73% occur once, and the top ten carry around 2%. Germline V gene data show CDR1 as SGHNT and CDR2 as YENEEA. The CDR3 sequence is 13 residues long. J gave up 3 bases and V 5 bases, and 1 base lay outside the gene matches. Donation came from healthy HIV-negative adults that had no recent acute infections or vaccinations. This sample stems from a study of shared clonotypes between healthy human individuals. Overall study findings and caveats: A generally larger estimated richness was seen in naive subsets than in memory subsets.

Sequences were obtained from memory CD4+ T cells sorted from blood. Regarding subset: CD45RA-negative fraction. The clonotype comes from a woman aged 25 to 39 in good health. This rearrangement joins TRBV11-3 to TRBJ2-1, with 7 bases aligning to TRBD1. CDR3 in amino acids: CASSGQVYNEQFF. For the CDR3, the DNA is TGTGCCAGCAGCGGACAGGTCTACAATGAGCAGTTCTTC.